Here is one T cell receptor beta chain with its context. The antigen remains unidentified. This CDR3 region has 14 residues. The germline V gene encodes CDR1 SGHNT and CDR2 YENEEA. V was shortened by 5 bases and J by 0 bases, with 10 bases between the two germline ends. This record belongs to a study of cytomegalovirus exposure and HLA in healthy donors. Study summary: Genotyping of 400 or so donors showed that 70% to 90% belonged to the Caucasian-associated ancestry cluster.

The PCR had 60 Vbeta and 13 Jbeta primers. This table comes from immunoSEQ multiplex PCR, and its TCRdb copy is limited to in-frame clones, with some not included. Its table lists about 77,000 clones. Overall study findings and caveats: A missense DCLRE1C variant was associated with V- and J-gene trimming of TCR beta chains in a later analysis, and an independent cohort replicated the association. There were under 200 TCR beta chains listed as cytomegalovirus-associated. It was shown in a later analysis that HLA-associated TCR beta chains were more clonally expanded than other, equally common chains.

This receptor was taken from a man between 50 and 59 years old in good health and CMV-seropositive. Sequenced material: PBMCs. The chain has TRBV11-3 and TRBJ1-1; possibly TRBD1 for D (5 bases). Written as DNA, the CDR3 is TGTGCCAGCAGCCCTGACAGTATGAACACTGAAGCTTTCTTT. Amino acid sequence: CASSPDSMNTEAFF.